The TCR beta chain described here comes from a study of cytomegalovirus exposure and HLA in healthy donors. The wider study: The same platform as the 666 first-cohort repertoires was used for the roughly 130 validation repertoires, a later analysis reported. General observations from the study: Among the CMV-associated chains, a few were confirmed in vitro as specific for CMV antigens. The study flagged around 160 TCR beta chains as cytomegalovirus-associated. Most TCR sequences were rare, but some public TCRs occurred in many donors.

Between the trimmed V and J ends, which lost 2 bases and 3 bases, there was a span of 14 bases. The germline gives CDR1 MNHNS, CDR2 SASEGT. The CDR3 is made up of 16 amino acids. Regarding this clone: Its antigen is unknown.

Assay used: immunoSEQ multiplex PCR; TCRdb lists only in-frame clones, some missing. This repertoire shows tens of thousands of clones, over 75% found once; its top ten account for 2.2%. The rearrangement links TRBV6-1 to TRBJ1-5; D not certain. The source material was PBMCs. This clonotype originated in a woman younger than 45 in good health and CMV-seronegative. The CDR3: CASSEIIASFNQPQHF. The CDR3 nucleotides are TGTGCCAGCAGTGAAATTATAGCGAGCTTCAATCAGCCCCAGCATTTT.